This T cell receptor (beta chain) was found in a study of shared T cell receptors in the human thymus. Produced via immunoSEQ multiplex PCR; TCRdb's table is partial and in-frame only. The sample shows roughly 710,000 clones, 80% to 90% of them seen only once. These same data were also listed under a study on human thymus T cells. That paper notes: Samples came from healthy Finnish infants during open corrective cardiac surgery. Resections from corrective heart surgery supplied the thymus tissue. V and J gene usage appeared biased in thymic and blood repertoires. What related research reported was that thymic repertoires overlapped highly among unrelated individuals.

What was sequenced was thymocytes. The sequence came from a girl under three years old with a congenital heart defect.

The chain's CDR3 is CSISSGESSGANVLTF. The DNA for the CDR3 is TGCAGCATATCTAGCGGGGAGAGCTCTGGGGCCAACGTCCTGACTTTC. The chain links TRBV29-1 to TRBJ2-6, with 9 bases matching TRBD2. The trim removed 8 bases at V and 0 bases at J, leaving 8 bases unmatched. Germline assignment: CDR1 SQVTM and CDR2 ANQGSEA. There are 16 residues in the CDR3. Looking up the rest from reference TRBV29-1 and TRBJ2-6 gives the full variable domain: SAVISQKPSRDICQRGTSLTIQCQVDSQVTMMFWYRQQPGQSLTLIATANQGSEATYESGFVIDKFPISRPNLTFSTLTVSNMSPEDSSIYLCSISSGESSGANVLTFGAGSRLTVL.